This TCR beta chain was sequenced in a study of T cell responses to AZD1222 COVID-19 vaccine. To note about this clone: The antigen is not known.

Study-level results: The study found Spike-specific TCR breadth and depth rose after two AZD1222 doses.

Using immunoSEQ multiplex PCR, the repertoire was profiled, and TCRdb retains in-frame clones only, with some absent. The table has some 170,000 clones, around 94% seen once. Both about-4-week and about-12-week second-dose recipients were combined. The material sequenced was peripheral blood, taken 28 days after the second AZD1222 dose. The sequence was obtained from an adult who received the AZD1222 COVID-19 vaccine.

This chain's CDR3 is CASSLGGRGDNEQFF. The CDR3 nucleotides are TGTGCCAGCAGCTTAGGCGGGAGGGGGGACAATGAGCAGTTCTTC. The V and J genes are TRBV7-6 and TRBJ2-1, with TRBD2 matching over 9 bases. Trimming at V came to 1 base and at J to 5 bases, leaving 3 bases not matched to a gene. The CDR3 runs 15 residues. Germline CDR1 and CDR2: SGHVS and FNYEAQ.